These 29 T cell receptor beta chains were sequenced from one sample in a study of T cell responses to AZD1222 COVID-19 vaccine. The table came from immunoSEQ multiplex PCR; TCRdb's copy has only in-frame clones and leaves some out. The repertoire has around 160,000 clones, 75% to 95% of them found once; the top ten carry approximately 2.9%. The specimen was peripheral blood, collected on day 0 of MenACWY control vaccination. The source is an adult in good health.

The chain combines TRBV4-1 with TRBJ2-7; 11 positions agree with TRBD1. Germline V gene data show CDR1 as MGHRA and CDR2 as YSYEKL. V dropped 2 bases and J dropped 3; count of bases not matched to a gene: 3. The CDR3 spans 15 residues. As DNA, the CDR3 is TGCGCCAGCAGCCAACCGGGACAGGGGGTCTACGAGCAGTACTTC. Protein product: CASSQPGQGVYEQYF.

As DNA, the CDR3 is TGTGCCAGCAGATTACAGGGGGCTGGGGAGCAGTACTTC. It is translated as CASRLQGAGEQYF. This sequence joins TRBV28 and TRBJ2-7; 9 positions match TRBD1. Unmatched junction bases numbered 7, after V lost 6 bases and J lost 7 bases. Per the germline V gene, CDR1 is MDHEN and CDR2 is SYDVKM. The CDR3 has 13 amino acids.

This chain links TRBV7-6 with TRBJ1-1; D unclear. Trimming took off 5 bases at V and 0 bases at J, with 10 bases between the two ends. The CDR3 contains 14 residues. Looked up from germline, CDR1 is SGHVS and CDR2 is FNYEAQ. The DNA for the CDR3 is TGTGCCAGCAGCCCCCGGGCCTTGAACACTGAAGCTTTCTTT. It codes for CASSPRALNTEAFF. The complete variable domain, with remaining parts taken from reference TRBV7-6 and TRBJ1-1, reads GAGVSQSPRYKVTKRGQDVALRCDPISGHVSLYWYRQALGQGPEFLTYFNYEAQQDKSGLPNDRFSAERPEGSISTLTIQRTEQRDSAMYRCASSPRALNTEAFFGQGTRLTVV.

In this sample, this clone turned up a few times. The chain recombines TRBV25-1 with TRBJ2-1; 11 bases line up with TRBD2. Trimming took 3 bases from V and 10 from J; bases not matched to a gene: 14. The CDR3 is made up of 17 amino acids. CDR1 and CDR2 from the germline V gene are MGHDK and SYGVNS. CDR3 bases: TGTGCCAGCAGTGACACAAAGGTTCTAGCGGGAGGAGGGGAGCAGTTCTTC. It translates to CASSDTKVLAGGGEQFF.

The chain carries TRBV18 and TRBJ2-7; maybe TRBD1 (5 bases). The germline gives CDR1 KGHSH, CDR2 LQKENI. Trimming cost V 4 bases and J 3 bases, with 25 bases left between them. CDR3 length: 18 residues. The CDR3 bases are TGTGCCAGCTCACTAAACTTTGCGACCCAGGGTTCGCACTACGAGCAGTACTTC. It specifies CASSLNFATQGSHYEQYF.

The rearrangement joins TRBV7-9 to TRBJ1-1; a weak D match, TRBD1 (5 bases). Per germline, CDR1 SEHNR and CDR2 FQNEAQ (reference sequence). Trimming removed 1 base from V and 8 bases from J, with 11 bases in between. The CDR3 is 13 residues long. This CDR3 is CASSLGGEGEAFF. As DNA, the CDR3 is TGTGCCAGCAGCTTAGGAGGGGAGGGAGAAGCTTTCTTT.

The chain has TRBV4-1 and TRBJ1-6; TRBD1 is a possible D gene (6 bases). The V end lost 2 bases, the J end lost 8 bases, and 13 bases lay between the germline ends. Germline V CDR1 and CDR2: MGHRA, YSYEKL. This CDR3 is 15 amino acids long. The CDR3: CASSQTGRGDSPLHF. Written as DNA, the CDR3 is TGCGCCAGCAGCCAAACCGGGAGGGGGGATTCACCCCTCCACTTT.

The chain joins TRBV30 to TRBJ2-1; D remains unclear. Trimming stripped 2 bases from V and 4 bases from J, with 6 bases between. CDR3 size: 12 residues. Looked up from germline, CDR1 is GTSNPN and CDR2 is SVGIG (reference sequence). CDR3 in DNA: TGTGCCTGGAGTAGCGTGTACAATGAGCAGTTCTTC. Encoded protein: CAWSSVYNEQFF.

The chain carries TRBV5-1 and TRBJ2-7; possible D gene TRBD2, 6 bases. The germline gives CDR1 SGHRS, CDR2 YFSETQ. Trimming stripped 0 bases from V and 4 bases from J, with 23 bases between. The CDR3 loop spans 18 amino acids. In DNA form, the CDR3 reads TGCGCCAGCAGCTTGGGGGATAGTACCGGGACTCTATGGTACGAGCAGTACTTC. Protein product: CASSLGDSTGTLWYEQYF.

The genes are TRBV9 and TRBJ2-5; the D gene is possibly TRBD1 (6 bases). V lost 3 bases and J 1 base, leaving 13 bases between the germline ends. This CDR3 has 15 residues. Looked up from germline, CDR1 is SGDLS and CDR2 is YYNGEE. The CDR3 loop is CASSAGTRGQETQYF. DNA of the CDR3: TGTGCCAGCAGCGCCGGGACAAGAGGCCAAGAGACCCAGTACTTC.

CDR3 nucleotides: TGTGCCAGCAGCTTACCACCGGGACTTCCCTCTGGGGCCAACGTCCTGACTTTC. It codes for CASSLPPGLPSGANVLTF. The chain couples TRBV7-9 to TRBJ2-6; the D gene is possibly TRBD2 (6 bases). Germline loops: CDR1 SEHNR, CDR2 FQNEAQ (reference sequence). The CDR3 has 18 amino acids. V lost 2 bases and J 0 bases, leaving 14 bases between the germline ends.

The chain uses TRBV15 and TRBJ2-5; 7 nucleotides line up with TRBD2. Germline CDR1 LNHNV, CDR2 YYDKDF (reference sequence). The CDR3 has 15 amino acids. The ends lost 3 bases at V and 0 bases at J; junction bases unmatched: 4. The CDR3 loop is CATSRASGYQETQYF. Written as DNA, the CDR3 is TGTGCCACCAGCAGGGCTAGCGGTTACCAAGAGACCCAGTACTTC.

The chain uses TRBV28 and TRBJ1-1, with D maybe TRBD1 (5 bases). The CDR3 totals 14 residues. Trimming cost V 8 bases and J 0 bases, with 13 bases left between them. Germline V lookup: CDR1 MDHEN, CDR2 SYDVKM. CDR3 region: CASHQPGMNTEAFF. The CDR3, as DNA: TGTGCCAGCCATCAACCAGGGATGAACACTGAAGCTTTCTTT.

This clone was seen once. The chain combines TRBV27 with TRBJ1-6; 8 nucleotides match TRBD1. Trimming cost V 4 bases and J 6 bases; bases outside gene matches: 8. Germline V CDR1 and CDR2: MNHEY, SMNVEV (reference sequence). This CDR3 region has 16 residues. The CDR3: CASSWTGLKGNSPLHF. In DNA, the CDR3 is TGTGCCAGCAGTTGGACAGGGTTAAAGGGTAATTCACCCCTCCACTTT.

The chain recombines TRBV7-6 with TRBJ2-4; D is uncertain. Germline V gene lookup returns CDR1 SGHVS and CDR2 FNYEAQ. The CDR3 covers 16 residues. Deletions cut 5 bases from V and 0 bases from J, with 14 bases between. Written as DNA, the CDR3 is TGTGCCAGCAGCCCGCATGGCGGCGGAGCCAAAAACATTCAGTACTTC. This translates into CASSPHGGGAKNIQYF.

This chain links TRBV12-3 or TRBV12-4 with TRBJ1-6; TRBD1 aligns across 7 bases. The CDR3 totals 11 residues. V was clipped by 4 bases and J by 14 bases; unmatched bases: 2. The CDR3 reads CASSSQGTLHF. The CDR3 nucleotides are TGTGCCAGCAGTTCACAGGGGACCCTCCACTTT.

This chain connects TRBV7-8 to TRBJ1-1; 7 bases agree with TRBD1. CDR1 is SGHVS and CDR2 is FQNEAQ in the germline V gene. The V and J ends lost 1 base and 6 bases, in that order; junction bases with no gene match: 8. CDR3 length: 15 residues. The CDR3 loop is CASSLGRGGMSEAFF. CDR3 nucleotides: TGTGCCAGCAGCTTAGGCAGGGGGGGAATGTCTGAAGCTTTCTTT. The variable domain in full, completed from reference TRBV7-8 and TRBJ1-1, reads GAGVSQSPRYKVAKRGQDVALRCDPISGHVSLFWYQQALGQGPEFLTYFQNEAQLDKSGLPSDRFFAERPEGSVSTLKIQRTQQEDSAVYLCASSLGRGGMSEAFFGQGTRLTVV.

V gene TRBV5-1 combines with J gene TRBJ2-3; 14 bases fit TRBD2. The junction had 7 bases not matched to a gene; V was cut back by 0 bases and J by 7 bases. Germline lookup yields CDR1 SGHRS and CDR2 YFSETQ. The CDR3 totals 17 residues. This CDR3 is CASSLGMTSGGANTQYF. CDR3 bases: TGCGCCAGCAGCTTGGGGATGACTAGCGGGGGGGCAAATACGCAGTATTTT.

The V call is TRBV10-3, the J call TRBJ2-7; D possibly corresponds to TRBD1 (5 bases). Germline-derived CDR1 and CDR2 are ENHRY and SYGVKD. Trimming shortened V by 10 bases and J by 4 bases, and 20 bases separated the two germline ends. The CDR3 is 14 amino acids. The CDR3, as DNA: TGTGCCACCGCGGTGGGGCAGAGTTCATACGAGCAGTACTTC. Translated: CATAVGQSSYEQYF.

The chain recombines TRBV27 with TRBJ2-2, with 15 bases aligning to TRBD2. This CDR3 is built from 17 residues. Looked up from germline, CDR1 is MNHEY and CDR2 is SMNVEV (reference sequence). Unmatched junction bases numbered 7, after V lost 4 bases and J lost 7 bases. CDR3 DNA: TGTGCCAGCAGTTCGGGGACTAGCGGGAGGAGGAACGGGGAGCTGTTTTTT. Amino acid sequence: CASSSGTSGRRNGELFF.

This sequence joins TRBV15 and TRBJ2-3, with D possibly TRBD2 on 5 matching bases. Trimming removed 4 bases from V and 1 base from J, with 15 bases in between. The germline V gene has CDR1 LNHNV and CDR2 YYDKDF (reference sequence). The CDR3 length is 16 residues. CDR3 residues: CATSTPQEVGTDTQYF. The CDR3 DNA is TGTGCCACCAGCACCCCCCAGGAGGTCGGCACAGATACGCAGTATTTT.

The CDR3 loop reads CASRQAMNTEAFF. The CDR3 DNA is TGTGCCAGCAGACAGGCGATGAACACTGAAGCTTTCTTT. The V call is TRBV7-2, the J call TRBJ1-1; tentative D call: TRBD1 (5 bases). The CDR3 runs 13 residues. Deletions cut 6 bases from V and 0 bases from J, with 8 bases between. CDR1 is SGHTA, CDR2 FQGNSA, per germline.

The CDR3 here is CASSPPGRANTIYF. The CDR3 DNA reads TGTGCCAGCTCACCACCGGGCAGGGCAAACACCATATATTTT. The chain is built from TRBV18 and TRBJ1-3; tentative D call: TRBD1 (5 bases). The V end lost 0 bases, the J end lost 6 bases, and 9 bases lay between the germline ends. CDR1 KGHSH and CDR2 LQKENI come from the germline V gene. There are 14 residues in the CDR3.

The chain uses TRBV2 and TRBJ1-3; 7 bases are shared with TRBD1. The CDR3 has 17 residues. Trimming removed 0 bases from V and 3 bases from J; junction bases left unmatched: 8. The germline V gene has CDR1 SNHLY and CDR2 FYNNEI. The CDR3 region is CASSEAGGTVLGNTIYF. In nucleotides, the CDR3 is TGTGCCAGCAGTGAAGCGGGGGGGACAGTGCTTGGAAACACCATATATTTT.

This chain uses TRBV10-2 with TRBJ2-2, with unresolved D. From germline, CDR1 is WSHSY and CDR2 SAAADI. CDR3 length equals 15 residues. V was cut by 3 bases and J by 4 bases, with 12 bases left in between. CDR3 nucleotides: TGCGCCAGCAGTGACCTAGTTGGTCTCACCGGGGAGCTGTTTTTT. It yields the protein CASSDLVGLTGELFF.

The chain couples TRBV6-5 to TRBJ1-3, with TRBD1 identical over 10 bases. Germline V CDR1 and CDR2: MNHEY, SVGAGI. The V segment lost 4 bases and the J segment 2 bases; nucleotides outside the gene matches: 5. The CDR3 length is 16 residues. The CDR3 coding sequence is TGTGCCAGCAGTTCCCTTGGGACAGGGGCTGGAAACACCATATATTTT. Translation gives CASSSLGTGAGNTIYF.

Concerning this clone itself: The same CDR3 is also encoded by other DNA sequences in this sample. The chain combines TRBV5-1 with TRBJ1-1; TRBD1 matches at 10 bases. Germline assignment: CDR1 SGHRS and CDR2 YFSETQ. Trimming cost V 4 bases and J 4 bases; bases outside gene matches: 4. The CDR3 runs to 14 residues. The CDR3 is CASSLRTGGTEAFF. CDR3 coding DNA: TGCGCCAGCAGCCTAAGGACAGGGGGCACTGAAGCTTTCTTT.

This clone has just a few counts. The CDR3 is CASSPPIPTGETEAFF. CDR3 in DNA: TGTGCCAGCTCACCACCTATTCCGACAGGGGAAACTGAAGCTTTCTTT. The genes are TRBV18 and TRBJ1-1, with TRBD1 matching 8 bases. The CDR3 has 16 residues. Germline lookup yields CDR1 KGHSH and CDR2 LQKENI. The V gene end was trimmed by 0 bases and the J gene end by 5 bases; junction bases not matched to a gene: 8.

The chain employs TRBV11-2 and TRBJ2-7; D unclear. This CDR3 contains 14 residues. Between the trimmed V and J ends, which lost 0 bases and 7 bases, there was a span of 13 bases. In germline, CDR1 is SGHAT, CDR2 FQNNGV. This chain's CDR3 is CASSLDLGSEEQYF. CDR3 in DNA: TGTGCCAGCAGCTTAGATCTGGGCAGTGAAGAGCAGTACTTC.